These T cell receptor beta chains were read from a single sample in a study of T cell responses to AZD1222 COVID-19 vaccine. Using immunoSEQ multiplex PCR, the repertoire was profiled, and TCRdb retains in-frame clones only, with some absent. The sample carries over 150,000 clones, roughly 94% recorded once. The source was peripheral blood, collected 28 days after the second AZD1222 dose. These receptors were obtained from an adult who received the AZD1222 COVID-19 vaccine. CDR3s include the opening cysteine and the closing phenylalanine or tryptophan. A D gene is named only where the DNA matches it firmly. Rows may omit the clone size; those that give it use once, few, many or a size class.

J gene,D gene,clone size,V gene,CDR3 DNA,CDR3 protein
TRBJ1-5,.,few,TRBV5-8,TGTGCCAGCAGCTCCAGGGGTCGACTTAGCAATCAGCCCCAGCATTTT,CASSSRGRLSNQPQHF
TRBJ1-1,TRBD1,.,TRBV5-5,TGTGCCAGCAGCTGGGGACAGGGGGGACCTGAAGCTTTCTTT,CASSWGQGGPEAFF
TRBJ2-5,.,.,TRBV4-1,TGCGCCAGCAGCCAAGACAGGGTAGGCCCGACGAGGGAAGAGACCCAGTACTTC,CASSQDRVGPTREETQYF
TRBJ2-1,TRBD1,.,TRBV27,TGTGCCAGCCGGGACAGATCACACAATGAGCAGTTCTTC,CASRDRSHNEQFF
TRBJ2-3,.,.,TRBV3-1/TRBV3-2,TGTGCCAGCAGTCTCCTAGGGACAGATACGCAGTATTTT,CASSLLGTDTQYF
TRBJ2-3,.,.,TRBV6-6,TGTGCCAGCAGTTACGGCCAGGGCAGGGCAGATACGCAGTATTTT,CASSYGQGRADTQYF
TRBJ2-3,.,.,TRBV27,TGTGCCAGCACCAAATATAGCGGATCCACAGATACGCAGTATTTT,CASTKYSGSTDTQYF
TRBJ2-5,TRBD1,.,TRBV2,TGTGCTAGCAGAGGACAGGTTCAAGAGACCCAGTACTTC,CASRGQVQETQYF
TRBJ2-1,TRBD2,.,TRBV11-3,TGTGCCAGCGCCAGGAGCGGGATGAACAATGAGCAGTTCTTC,CASARSGMNNEQFF
TRBJ2-7,TRBD2,.,TRBV19,TGTGCCAGTAGCCCTCGCGGCCTAGCGGCCTACGAGCAGTACTTC,CASSPRGLAAYEQYF
TRBJ2-7,.,.,TRBV10-3,TGTGCCATCAGTGAGTTTAACAGGGCCTACGAGCAGTACTTC,CAISEFNRAYEQYF
TRBJ2-3,TRBD1,.,TRBV27,TGTGCCAGCAGTTTACGGGACAGGAGCACAGATACGCAGTATTTT,CASSLRDRSTDTQYF
TRBJ1-2,TRBD1,.,TRBV2,TGTGCCAGGGACAGGTGGACACATGGCTACACCTTC,CARDRWTHGYTF
TRBJ1-2,.,.,TRBV7-2,TGTGCCAGCAGCTTAGTCGGGGCAACCCCAATCTATGGCTACACCTTC,CASSLVGATPIYGYTF
TRBJ2-1,TRBD2,.,TRBV7-3,TGTGCCAGCAGCTTAAGCCCACAACTAGCGGGAGGGCCGGGTGAGCAGTTCTTC,CASSLSPQLAGGPGEQFF
TRBJ2-7,.,.,TRBV15,TGTGCCACCAGCAGAGGTGATTGGCCGAACCCCTACGAGCAGTACTTC,CATSRGDWPNPYEQYF
TRBJ1-5,TRBD1,.,TRBV10-2,TGCGCCAGCAGAGGACAGGGCAATCAGCCCCAGCATTTT,CASRGQGNQPQHF
TRBJ2-3,.,.,TRBV7-9,TGTGCCGGCCGGACAGGCACAGATACGCAGTATTTT,CAGRTGTDTQYF
TRBJ1-1,TRBD1,.,TRBV2,TGTGCCAGCACGGAAGGCCGACAGGGCACTGAAGCTTTCTTT,CASTEGRQGTEAFF
TRBJ1-1,.,.,TRBV7-9,TGTGCCAGCAGCTTGTCCCAGGTCCCTGCGGCTTTCTTT,CASSLSQVPAAFF
TRBJ1-2,.,.,TRBV5-1,TGCGCCAGCAGCTTGGGAACGGGACTCAACTATGGCTACACCTTC,CASSLGTGLNYGYTF
TRBJ2-7,.,.,TRBV21-1,TGTGCCAGCAACGCACGCACGGGGGAAAGCTCCTACGAGCAGTACTTC,CASNARTGESSYEQYF
TRBJ1-1,.,.,TRBV6-1,TGTGCCAGCAGTGAAGCGCTTCCTTCGGCAGGGACCTTT,CASSEALPSAGTF
TRBJ1-6,.,few,TRBV27,TGTGCCAGCAGCCCTCATAATTCACCCCTCCACTTT,CASSPHNSPLHF
TRBJ2-1,.,.,TRBV19,TGTGCCAGTACATCGAGGGGCCAGGATGAGCAGTTCTTC,CASTSRGQDEQFF
TRBJ1-3,.,.,TRBV5-4,TGTGCCAGCAGCTTGAGGCCGTCACGGGGCAGCTCTGGAAACACCATATATTTT,CASSLRPSRGSSGNTIYF
TRBJ1-2,.,.,TRBV9,TGTGCCAGCAGCGGAGGACAGGGCTACACCTTC,CASSGGQGYTF
TRBJ2-7,TRBD1,.,TRBV14,TGTGCCAGCAGCGACGGGACAGGGGGCGACGAGCAGTACTTC,CASSDGTGGDEQYF
TRBJ1-5,.,.,TRBV19,TGTGCCAGTAGCCCCCGGGGAGGCAGGGGCTTCGATCAGCCCCAGCATTTT,CASSPRGGRGFDQPQHF
TRBJ2-3,.,.,TRBV28,TGTGCCAGCAGTTTTCGGGACGGCGATACGCAGTATTTT,CASSFRDGDTQYF
TRBJ2-5,.,.,TRBV19,TGTGCCAGTAGTATAGGACAGTACCAAGAGACCCAGTACTTC,CASSIGQYQETQYF